This T cell receptor beta chain was identified in a study of PD-L1 blockade in urothelial cancer. Study as a whole: The authors examined blood 3 weeks (second dose) and 6 weeks after treatment start.

This CDR3 has 16 residues. Germline V gene sequence: CDR1 SGHRS, CDR2 YFSETQ. V lost 5 bases to trimming and J lost 0 bases, with 17 bases between them. Libraries were prepared by immunoSEQ multiplex PCR; TCRdb keeps only in-frame clonotypes and omits some of them. Of about 63,000 clones in the sample, around 81% were seen once. This clone was found many times. The target antigen is unknown. Whole-study results and caveats: Tumor-associated clones in blood expanded more at 3 weeks in durable-benefit patients.

The time point denotes: pretreatment peripheral blood. The V call is TRBV5-1, the J call TRBJ1-1, with a weak D call TRBD1 (5 bases). The receptor was derived from a man in his 70s with urothelial cancer. The source material was PBMCs, sampled around atezolizumab (anti-PD-L1) treatment. In nucleotides, the CDR3 is TGCGCCAGCAGGGATGGTCAGGGTATGATGAACACTGAAGCTTTCTTT. Translated: CASRDGQGMMNTEAFF.